This TCR beta chain stems from a study of blood T cell repertoires in COVID-19. Looking at the study overall: Spain, Italy and the United States supplied samples that represented acute and convalescent COVID-19. T cells, B-cell-depleted T cells, or PBMCs provided the cDNA or gDNA that served as material.

Original handling: Cell counts per sample came from amplifying reference gene primers. Clones were sequenced by immunoSEQ multiplex PCR, and TCRdb holds only the in-frame ones, with some missing. V and J calls and clone size come straight from that table; D and trimming were deduced from the DNA. The sample includes about 170,000 clones, about 86% of them seen just once. This CDR3 spans 17 amino acids. The ends lost 3 bases at V and 3 bases at J; junction bases unmatched: 9. The V gene's germline CDR1 is KGHSH and CDR2 LQKENI. This TCR was sampled from an elderly woman in a cohort sampled during active or convalescent COVID-19. Sequences were obtained from peripheral blood. This rearrangement joins TRBV18 to TRBJ1-5; 9 nucleotides line up with TRBD1. The CDR3 bases are TGTGCCAGCTCACCTTTGGACAGGGGAGTTAACAATCAGCCCCAGCATTTT. This sequence encodes CASSPLDRGVNNQPQHF.